The clone carrying this T cell receptor (beta chain) has only a few counts. Trimming removed 4 bases from V and 5 bases from J; junction bases left unmatched: 5. The CDR3 sequence is 14 residues long. From germline, CDR1 is KGHSH and CDR2 LQKENI. The data derive from a study of blood T cell repertoires in COVID-19. Measured with immunoSEQ multiplex PCR; TCRdb has only the in-frame clones, and not every one. The data contain around 140,000 clones, 85% to 90% of them singletons. The chain joins TRBV18 to TRBJ2-5; 9 bases match TRBD1. The receptor comes from a man in his fifties or sixties who had recovered from COVID-19. Sequenced: peripheral blood. CDR3 sequence (DNA): TGTGCCAGCTCACAGGGACAGGGTCAGGAGACCCAGTACTTC. This sequence encodes CASSQGQGQETQYF.